The 21 T cell receptor beta chains in this list originate from one sample, sequenced in a study of T cells in narcolepsy. Generated by immunoSEQ multiplex PCR, the TCRdb table keeps only in-frame clones and is missing some. The sample holds roughly 35,000 clones, about 85% seen once. The material sequenced was CD45RA- memory CD4+ T cells from PBMCs. Source of these receptors: a human donor with narcolepsy.

This clone showed up just once. V usage is TRBV11-3 and J usage is TRBJ2-1; D unresolved. The CDR3 has 14 amino acids. Trimming stripped 2 bases from V and 4 bases from J, with 9 bases between. CDR1 and CDR2 (germline): SGHNT, YENEEA. The CDR3: CASSLRLNYNEQFF. CDR3 coding DNA: TGTGCCAGCAGCTTACGGCTAAATTACAATGAGCAGTTCTTC.

This clone was seen only once. The gene calls are TRBV10-3 and TRBJ1-2; D perhaps matches TRBD1 (5 bases). This CDR3 has 15 residues. Germline V gene sequence: CDR1 ENHRY, CDR2 SYGVKD. Trimming removed 0 bases at V and 1 base at J, with 9 bases between. CDR3 coding DNA: TGTGCCATCAGTGAGTCGCAGGGTGATAACTATGGCTACACCTTC. Translated, it gives CAISESQGDNYGYTF.

The chain couples TRBV6-5 to TRBJ1-2, with 10 bases that match TRBD1. This CDR3 spans 14 amino acids. V lost 4 bases, J lost 4 bases, and 3 bases stayed unmatched. Germline V gene data show CDR1 as MNHEY and CDR2 as SVGAGI. CDR3 bases: TGTGCCAGCAGTTGGGACAGGGGTGCCTATGGCTACACCTTC. Amino acids: CASSWDRGAYGYTF.

The gene calls are TRBV4-3 and TRBJ1-6, with 7 bases aligning to TRBD1. The CDR3 extends over 15 amino acids. The V gene's germline CDR1 is LGHNA and CDR2 YSLEER. The V gene end was trimmed by 1 base and the J gene end by 10 bases; junction bases not matched to a gene: 7. The CDR3 bases are TGCGCCAGCAGCCAAGCCTCACAGGGGTTCTCACCCCTCCACTTT. This encodes CASSQASQGFSPLHF.

The chain couples TRBV5-4 to TRBJ1-2; 9 positions match TRBD1. Germline-derived CDR1 and CDR2 are SGHNT and YYREEE (reference sequence). After removal of 0 bases from V and 7 bases from J, the junction contained 4 bases not matched to a gene. The length of the CDR3 is 14 residues. The CDR3 sequence: CASSLDRGQGGYTF. CDR3 nucleotide sequence: TGTGCCAGCAGCTTGGACAGGGGGCAAGGTGGCTACACCTTC.

The chain uses TRBV19 and TRBJ2-1; TRBD2 aligns across 13 bases. The length of the CDR3 is 15 residues. Per the germline V gene, CDR1 is LNHDA and CDR2 is SQIVND (reference sequence). V trimming: 4 bases; J trimming: 6 bases; junction bases outside the gene matches: 3. CDR3 sequence reads: CASSTTSGGANEQFF. The DNA of the CDR3 is TGTGCCAGTAGTACCACTAGCGGGGGGGCCAATGAGCAGTTCTTC.

This chain uses TRBV29-1 with TRBJ1-2, with 7 bases aligning to TRBD1. The CDR3 consists of 13 residues. Germline V lookup: CDR1 SQVTM, CDR2 ANQGSEA. V was pared by 4 bases and J by 4 bases, with 6 bases of the junction left unmatched. In nucleotides, the CDR3 is TGCAGCGTTGCTATGTCAGGGGGCTATGGCTACACCTTC. The encoded protein is CSVAMSGGYGYTF. The full variable domain, rest sourced from reference TRBV29-1 and TRBJ1-2, is SAVISQKPSRDICQRGTSLTIQCQVDSQVTMMFWYRQQPGQSLTLIATANQGSEATYESGFVIDKFPISRPNLTFSTLTVSNMSPEDSSIYLCSVAMSGGYGYTFGSGTRLTVV.

This rearrangement joins TRBV5-6 to TRBJ1-3; no clear D. The CDR3 sequence is 13 residues long. Germline V lookup: CDR1 SGHDT, CDR2 YYEEEE. Trimming took 2 bases from V and 4 from J, leaving 7 bases between them. In nucleotides, the CDR3 is TGTGCCAGCAGCTTTCAACAGGGAAACACCATATATTTT. It is translated as CASSFQQGNTIYF.

The chain joins TRBV7-2 to TRBJ2-2; D remains unclear. V lost 4 bases and J lost 1, with 1 base in between. The CDR3 has 12 residues. CDR1 is SGHTA and CDR2 is FQGNSA in the germline V gene. CDR3 residues: CASSWNTGELFF. CDR3 coding DNA: TGTGCCAGCAGCTGGAACACCGGGGAGCTGTTTTTT.

This clone was seen just once. V gene TRBV19 combines with J gene TRBJ2-7; 12 bases map to TRBD1. Trimming took 3 bases from V and 4 from J; bases not matched to a gene: 4. Germline loops: CDR1 LNHDA, CDR2 SQIVND (reference sequence). There are 15 residues in the CDR3. CDR3 amino acids: CASSMGQGAGYEQYF. CDR3 coding DNA: TGTGCCAGTAGTATGGGACAGGGGGCCGGTTACGAGCAGTACTTC.

The J gene is TRBJ2-2, the V gene TRBV4-2; D uncertain. CDR1 is LGHNA, CDR2 YNFKEQ, per germline. This CDR3 comprises 12 residues. V was shortened by 1 base and J by 6 bases, with 3 bases between the two germline ends. CDR3 DNA sequence: TGTGCCAGCAGCCAAGCCGCCGGGGAGCTGTTTTTT. Translated, it gives CASSQAAGELFF.

The gene calls are TRBV27 and TRBJ2-7, with 8 bases matching TRBD1. This CDR3 has 16 amino acids. V lost 3 bases to trimming and J lost 0 bases; unmatched junction nucleotides: 7. The V gene's germline CDR1 is MNHEY and CDR2 SMNVEV (reference sequence). CDR3 protein: CASSLGRTGISYEQYF. The DNA of the CDR3 is TGTGCCAGCAGTTTGGGGAGGACAGGGATCTCCTACGAGCAGTACTTC.

The chain joins TRBV9 to TRBJ2-3; 7 bases are a match to TRBD1. This CDR3 region has 15 residues. Germline CDR1 is SGDLS and CDR2 is YYNGEE. Trimming took 3 bases from V and 2 from J; bases not matched to a gene: 6. The CDR3 spells CASSAGTAYTDTQYF. Here the CDR3 DNA reads TGTGCCAGCAGCGCCGGGACAGCCTACACAGATACGCAGTATTTT.

In regard to this clone: Other nucleotide sequences from this sample produce the same CDR3. The chain employs TRBV7-9 and TRBJ2-2; D remains ambiguous. CDR3 size: 12 residues. Germline CDR1 SEHNR, CDR2 FQNEAQ (reference sequence). V was cut by 2 bases and J by 6 bases, with 4 bases left in between. This CDR3 reads CASSLLAGELFF. CDR3 sequence (DNA): TGTGCCAGCAGCTTACTAGCCGGGGAGCTGTTTTTT.

V gene TRBV10-3 combines with J gene TRBJ1-2, with D possibly TRBD1 on 5 matching bases. This CDR3 contains 15 residues. V was clipped by 10 bases and J by 5 bases, with 23 bases between them. Germline V gene lookup returns CDR1 ENHRY and CDR2 SYGVKD. CDR3 DNA: TGTGCCACCCGATACGGGGAGGGAAAGGGGTATGGCTACACCTTC. This gives the protein CATRYGEGKGYGYTF.

The V gene is TRBV18, the J gene TRBJ2-6; D perhaps matches TRBD1 (6 bases). Germline V gene data show CDR1 as KGHSH and CDR2 as LQKENI. Trimming removed 7 bases at V and 0 bases at J, with 19 bases between. The CDR3 consists of 18 residues. Here the CDR3 DNA reads TGTGCCAGCTGTCTTATCGGACAGCCATACTCTGGGGCCAACGTCCTGACTTTC. Encoded protein: CASCLIGQPYSGANVLTF.

The V and J genes are TRBV30 and TRBJ1-6; 8 nucleotides align to TRBD1. Trimming at V came to 5 bases and at J to 13 bases, leaving 10 bases not matched to a gene. The CDR3 runs 13 residues. Germline CDR1 reads GTSNPN; CDR2 reads SVGIG (reference sequence). The CDR3 protein is CAWSGQAPGPLHF. CDR3 coding DNA: TGTGCCTGGTCGGGACAGGCCCCGGGGCCCCTCCACTTT. The whole variable domain, remainder taken from reference TRBV30 and TRBJ1-6, is SQTIHQWPATLVQPVGSPLSLECTVEGTSNPNLYWYRQAAGRGLQLLFYSVGIGQISSEVPQNLSASRPQDRQFILSSKKLLLSDSGFYLCAWSGQAPGPLHFGNGTRLTVT.

This chain connects TRBV7-9 to TRBJ2-5; D tentatively fits TRBD1 or TRBD2 (6 bases each). CDR3 length: 14 amino acids. The germline V and J ends were trimmed by 5 bases and 3 bases, with 13 bases remaining between them. The germline V gene has CDR1 SEHNR and CDR2 FQNEAQ (reference sequence). The CDR3 spells CASSGGGREETQYF. In nucleotides, the CDR3 is TGTGCCAGCAGCGGAGGGGGGCGTGAAGAGACCCAGTACTTC.

This clone appeared a few times. The CDR3 DNA follows: TGTGCCATCCAGCGTTATGGGGCCGGCAGCAATCAGCCCCAGCATTTT. It yields the protein CAIQRYGAGSNQPQHF. The chain joins TRBV28 to TRBJ1-5; D is perhaps TRBD1 (5 bases). Germline V gene sequence: CDR1 MDHEN, CDR2 SYDVKM. The ends were cut back, 10 bases at V and 1 base at J, with 20 bases in the middle. This CDR3 comprises 16 residues.

The J gene is TRBJ2-2, the V gene TRBV15; D is tentatively TRBD1 or TRBD2 (5 bases each). CDR1 and CDR2 from the germline V gene are LNHNV and YYDKDF (reference sequence). V dropped 1 base and J dropped 0 bases, with 9 bases sitting between them. The CDR3 totals 16 residues. The CDR3 loop reads CATSRAGLANTGELFF. The CDR3 DNA sequence: TGTGCCACCAGCAGAGCGGGGCTGGCGAACACCGGGGAGCTGTTTTTT. The full variable domain, rest sourced from reference TRBV15 and TRBJ2-2, is DAMVIQNPRYQVTQFGKPVTLSCSQTLNHNVMYWYQQKSSQAPKLLFHYYDKDFNNEADTPDNFQSRRPNTSFCFLDIRSPGLGDTAMYLCATSRAGLANTGELFFGEGSRLTVL.

The chain links TRBV5-1 to TRBJ2-1; 9 bases fit TRBD1. CDR3 length: 16 amino acids. Germline V gene lookup returns CDR1 SGHRS and CDR2 YFSETQ. J gave up 6 bases and V 4 bases, and 11 bases lay outside the gene matches. CDR3 sequence: CASSEQGAGVVNEQFF. Here the CDR3 DNA reads TGCGCCAGCAGCGAACAGGGGGCAGGGGTGGTCAATGAGCAGTTCTTC. Full variable domain (missing parts from reference TRBV5-1 and TRBJ2-1): KAGVTQTPRYLIKTRGQQVTLSCSPISGHRSVSWYQQTPGQGLQFLFEYFSETQRNKGNFPGRFSGRQFSNSRSEMNVSTLELGDSALYLCASSEQGAGVVNEQFFGPGTRLTVL.